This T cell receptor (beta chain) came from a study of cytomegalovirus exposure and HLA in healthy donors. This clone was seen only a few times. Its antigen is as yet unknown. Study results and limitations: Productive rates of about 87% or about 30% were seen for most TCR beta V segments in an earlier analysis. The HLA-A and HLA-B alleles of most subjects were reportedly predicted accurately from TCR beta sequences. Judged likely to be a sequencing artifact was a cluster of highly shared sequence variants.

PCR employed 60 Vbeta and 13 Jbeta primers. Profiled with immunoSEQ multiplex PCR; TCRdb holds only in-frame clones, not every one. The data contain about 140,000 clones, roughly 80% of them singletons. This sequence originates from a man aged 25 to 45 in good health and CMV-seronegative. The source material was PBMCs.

Here the CDR3 reads CASSLSMVSTEAFF. CDR3 nucleotides: TGTGCCAGCAGCTTAAGCATGGTTTCCACTGAAGCTTTCTTT. The V and J genes are TRBV11-1 and TRBJ1-1; D gene ambiguous. The CDR3 contains 14 residues. Trimming took 2 bases from V and 4 from J, leaving 11 bases between them. Germline CDR1 and CDR2: SGHAT and FQDESV (reference sequence).